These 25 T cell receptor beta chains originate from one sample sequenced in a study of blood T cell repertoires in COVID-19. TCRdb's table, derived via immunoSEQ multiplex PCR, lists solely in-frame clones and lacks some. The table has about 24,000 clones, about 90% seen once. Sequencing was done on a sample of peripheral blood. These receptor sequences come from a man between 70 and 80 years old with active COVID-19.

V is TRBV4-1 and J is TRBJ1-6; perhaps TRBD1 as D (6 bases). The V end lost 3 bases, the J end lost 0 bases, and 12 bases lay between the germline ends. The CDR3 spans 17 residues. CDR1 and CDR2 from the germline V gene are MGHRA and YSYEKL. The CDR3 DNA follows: TGCGCCAGCAGCCATCGAGACAGGAGCTCCTATAATTCACCCCTCCACTTT. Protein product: CASSHRDRSSYNSPLHF.

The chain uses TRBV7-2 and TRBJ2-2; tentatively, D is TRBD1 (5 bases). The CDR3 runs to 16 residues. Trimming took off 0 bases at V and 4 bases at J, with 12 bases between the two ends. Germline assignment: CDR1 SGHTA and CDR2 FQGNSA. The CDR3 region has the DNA TGTGCCAGCAGCTTAGCGGGGCAAACAGTCACCGGGGAGCTGTTTTTT. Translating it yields CASSLAGQTVTGELFF.

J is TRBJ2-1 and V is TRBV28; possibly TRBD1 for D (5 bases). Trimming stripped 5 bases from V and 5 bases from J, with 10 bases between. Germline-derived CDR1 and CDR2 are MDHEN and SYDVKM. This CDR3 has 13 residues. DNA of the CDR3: TGTGCCAGCAGTGTCAGGGTGGACAATGAGCAGTTCTTC. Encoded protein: CASSVRVDNEQFF.

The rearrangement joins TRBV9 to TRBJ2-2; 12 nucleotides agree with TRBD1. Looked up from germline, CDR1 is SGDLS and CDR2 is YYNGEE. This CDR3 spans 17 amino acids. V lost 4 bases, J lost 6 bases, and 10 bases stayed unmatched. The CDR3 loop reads CASSTLPGQGAPGELFF. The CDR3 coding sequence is TGTGCCAGCAGCACACTTCCGGGACAGGGGGCCCCCGGGGAGCTGTTTTTT. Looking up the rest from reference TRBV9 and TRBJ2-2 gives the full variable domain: DSGVTQTPKHLITATGQRVTLRCSPRSGDLSVYWYQQSLDQGLQFLIQYYNGEERAKGNILERFSAQQFPDLHSELNLSSLELGDSALYFCASSTLPGQGAPGELFFGEGSRLTVL.

The CDR3 DNA reads TGCAGCGTTGGTAAGTTGGGCAGCACCTACGAGCAGTACTTC. As protein: CSVGKLGSTYEQYF. V gene TRBV29-1 combines with J gene TRBJ2-7; no reliable D call. The CDR3 extends over 14 amino acids. The V gene's germline CDR1 is SQVTM and CDR2 ANQGSEA. Trimming stripped 4 bases from V and 2 bases from J, with 15 bases between.

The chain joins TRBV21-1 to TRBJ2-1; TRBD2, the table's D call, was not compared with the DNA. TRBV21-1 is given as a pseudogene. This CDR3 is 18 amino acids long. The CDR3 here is CASSTDQTSGYSYNEQFF. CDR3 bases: TGTGCCAGCAGCACCGACCAGACTAGCGGGTACTCCTACAATGAGCAGTTCTTC.

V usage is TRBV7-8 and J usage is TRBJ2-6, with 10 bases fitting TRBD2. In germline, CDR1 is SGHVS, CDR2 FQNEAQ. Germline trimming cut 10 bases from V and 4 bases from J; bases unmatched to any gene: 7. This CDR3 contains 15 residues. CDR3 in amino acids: CATRPGLAGANVLTF. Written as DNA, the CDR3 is TGTGCCACTCGACCGGGACTAGCGGGGGCCAACGTCCTGACTTTC.

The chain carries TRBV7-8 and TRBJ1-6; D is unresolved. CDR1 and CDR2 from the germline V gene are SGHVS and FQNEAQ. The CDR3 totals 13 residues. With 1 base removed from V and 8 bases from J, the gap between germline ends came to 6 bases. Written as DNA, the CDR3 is TGTGCCAGCAGCTTAGTCCCGTATTCACCCCTCCACTTT. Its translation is CASSLVPYSPLHF.

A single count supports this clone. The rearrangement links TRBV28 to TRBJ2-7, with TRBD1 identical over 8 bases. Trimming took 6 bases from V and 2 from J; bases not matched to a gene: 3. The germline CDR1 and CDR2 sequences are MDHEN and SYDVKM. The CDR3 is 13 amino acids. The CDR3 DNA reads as TGTGCCAGCAGCCCAGGGGGCGCCTACGAGCAGTACTTC. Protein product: CASSPGGAYEQYF.

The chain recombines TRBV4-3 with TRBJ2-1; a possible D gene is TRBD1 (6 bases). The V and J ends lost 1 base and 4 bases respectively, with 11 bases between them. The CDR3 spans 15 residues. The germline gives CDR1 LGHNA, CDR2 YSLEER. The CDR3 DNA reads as TGCGCCAGCAGCCAAGTGGCCAGGGGATACAATGAGCAGTTCTTC. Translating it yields CASSQVARGYNEQFF.

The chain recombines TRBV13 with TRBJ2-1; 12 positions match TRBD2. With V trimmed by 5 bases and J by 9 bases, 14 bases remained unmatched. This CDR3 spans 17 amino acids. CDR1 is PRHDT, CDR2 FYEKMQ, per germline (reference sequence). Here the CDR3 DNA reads TGTGCCAGCAGCACAACCGGGACTAGCGGGTATTCAGTTGAGCAGTTCTTC. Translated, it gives CASSTTGTSGYSVEQFF.

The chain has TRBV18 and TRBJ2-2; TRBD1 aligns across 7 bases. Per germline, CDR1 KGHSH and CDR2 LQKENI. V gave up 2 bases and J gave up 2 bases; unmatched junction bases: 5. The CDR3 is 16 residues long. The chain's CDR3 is CASSPEGALNTGELFF. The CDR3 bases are TGTGCCAGCTCACCAGAGGGGGCTCTAAACACCGGGGAGCTGTTTTTT.

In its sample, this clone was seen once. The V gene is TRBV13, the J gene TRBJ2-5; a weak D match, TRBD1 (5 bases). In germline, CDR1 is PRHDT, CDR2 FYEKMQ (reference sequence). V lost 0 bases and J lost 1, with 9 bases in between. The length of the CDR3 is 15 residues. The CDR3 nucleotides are TGTGCCAGCAGCTTAGGAAGCACAGGCCAAGAGACCCAGTACTTC. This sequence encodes CASSLGSTGQETQYF.

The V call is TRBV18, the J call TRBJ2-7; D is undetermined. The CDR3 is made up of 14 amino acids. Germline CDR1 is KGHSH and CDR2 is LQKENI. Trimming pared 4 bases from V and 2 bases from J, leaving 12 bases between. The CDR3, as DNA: TGTGCCAGCTCACTGACTTTCCCCACCTACGAGCAGTACTTC. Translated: CASSLTFPTYEQYF.

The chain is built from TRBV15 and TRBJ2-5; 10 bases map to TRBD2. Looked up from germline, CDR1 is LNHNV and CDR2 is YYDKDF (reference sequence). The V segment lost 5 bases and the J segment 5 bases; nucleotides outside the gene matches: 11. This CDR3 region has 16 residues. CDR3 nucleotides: TGTGCCACCAGCCTCCCAAGCGGGGGGGCCGGGGAGACCCAGTACTTC. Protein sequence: CATSLPSGGAGETQYF.

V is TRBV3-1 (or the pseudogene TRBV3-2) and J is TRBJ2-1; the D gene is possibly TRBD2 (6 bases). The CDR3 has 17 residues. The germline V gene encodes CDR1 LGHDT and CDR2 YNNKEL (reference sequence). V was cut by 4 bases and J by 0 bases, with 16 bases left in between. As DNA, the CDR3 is TGTGCCAGCAGCCTTACACCCCGGGGACTCTCCTACAATGAGCAGTTCTTC. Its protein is CASSLTPRGLSYNEQFF.

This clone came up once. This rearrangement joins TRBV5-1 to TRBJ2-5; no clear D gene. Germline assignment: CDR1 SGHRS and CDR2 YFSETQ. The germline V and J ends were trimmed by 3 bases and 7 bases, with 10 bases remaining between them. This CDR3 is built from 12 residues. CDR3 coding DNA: TGCGCCAGCAGCTCGGGTATGGGGACCCAGTACTTC. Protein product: CASSSGMGTQYF.

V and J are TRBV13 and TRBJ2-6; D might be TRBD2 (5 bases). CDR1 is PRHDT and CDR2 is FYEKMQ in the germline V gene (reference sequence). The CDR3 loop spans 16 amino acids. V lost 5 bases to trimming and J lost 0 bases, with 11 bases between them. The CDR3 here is CASSPGVTSGANVLTF. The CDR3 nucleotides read TGTGCCAGCAGCCCCGGGGTAACCTCTGGGGCCAACGTCCTGACTTTC.

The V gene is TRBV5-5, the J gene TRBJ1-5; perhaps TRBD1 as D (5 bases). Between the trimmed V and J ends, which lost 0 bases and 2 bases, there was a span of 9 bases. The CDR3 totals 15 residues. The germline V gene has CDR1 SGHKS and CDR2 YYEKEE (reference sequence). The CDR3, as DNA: TGTGCCAGCAGCTTGGAAGGGGTTGGCAATCAGCCCCAGCATTTT. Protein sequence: CASSLEGVGNQPQHF.

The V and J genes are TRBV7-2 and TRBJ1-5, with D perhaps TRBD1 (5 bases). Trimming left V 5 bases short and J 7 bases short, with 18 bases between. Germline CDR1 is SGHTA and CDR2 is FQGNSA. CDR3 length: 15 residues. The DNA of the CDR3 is TGTGCCAGCAGCAACTCTCCGGGGGTCGGGCAGCCCCAGCATTTT. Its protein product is CASSNSPGVGQPQHF.

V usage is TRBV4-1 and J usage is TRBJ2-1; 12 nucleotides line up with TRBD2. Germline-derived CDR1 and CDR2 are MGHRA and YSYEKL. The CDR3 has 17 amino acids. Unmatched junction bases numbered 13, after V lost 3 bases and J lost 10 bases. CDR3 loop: CASSHDSSGGAWDEQFF. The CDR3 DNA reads TGCGCCAGCAGCCACGATTCTAGCGGGGGGGCCTGGGACGAGCAGTTCTTC.

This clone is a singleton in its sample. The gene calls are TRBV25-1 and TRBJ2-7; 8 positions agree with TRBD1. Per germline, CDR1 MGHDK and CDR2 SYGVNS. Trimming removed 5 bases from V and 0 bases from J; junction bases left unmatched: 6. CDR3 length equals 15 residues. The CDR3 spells CASSTRTGRSYEQYF. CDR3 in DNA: TGTGCCAGCAGTACCCGGACAGGGCGCTCCTACGAGCAGTACTTC.

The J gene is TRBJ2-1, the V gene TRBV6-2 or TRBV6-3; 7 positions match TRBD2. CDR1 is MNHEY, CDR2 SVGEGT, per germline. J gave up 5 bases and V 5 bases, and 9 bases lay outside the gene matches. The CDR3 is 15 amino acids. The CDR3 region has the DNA TGTGCCAGCAGTCGGAGCGGGGCGCCGGACAATGAGCAGTTCTTC. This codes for CASSRSGAPDNEQFF.

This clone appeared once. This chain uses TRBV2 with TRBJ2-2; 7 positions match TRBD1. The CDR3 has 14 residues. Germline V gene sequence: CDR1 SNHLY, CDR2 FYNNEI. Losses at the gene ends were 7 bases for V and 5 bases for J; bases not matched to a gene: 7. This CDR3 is CASTSNRGTGELFF. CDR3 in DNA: TGTGCCAGCACCTCAAACAGGGGTACCGGGGAGCTGTTTTTT.

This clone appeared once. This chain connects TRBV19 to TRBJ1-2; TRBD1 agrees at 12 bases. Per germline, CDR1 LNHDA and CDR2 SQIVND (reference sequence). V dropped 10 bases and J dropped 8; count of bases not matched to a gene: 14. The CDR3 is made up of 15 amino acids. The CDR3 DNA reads TGTGCCACCACCGACCCGGGACAGGGGGCAAAGGGCTACACCTTC. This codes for CATTDPGQGAKGYTF.